Below are 30 T cell receptor beta chains sequenced from a single sample in a study of identical twins. TCRdb used MiXCR to reprocess the 5' RACE reads, holding one entry per CDR3 protein. The profile shows approximately 630,000 distinct CDR3 sequences, around 7.4% of them singletons. These data also formed part of another study, on yellow fever vaccine responses in identical twins.

Material: PBMCs. Receptors were obtained from a woman aged 18-29 years in good health.

This clonotype appeared a few times. The J gene is TRBJ1-6, the V gene TRBV6-5, with a tentative D call TRBD1 (5 bases). V lost 2 bases and J lost 10, with 9 bases in between. CDR1 and CDR2 from the germline V gene are MNHEY and SVGAGI. The CDR3 loop spans 13 amino acids. In DNA form, the CDR3 reads TGTGCCAGCAGTTACGGGGGGTACTCACCCCTCCACTTT. Amino acids: CASSYGGYSPLHF.

The rearrangement uses TRBV20-1 and TRBJ2-2; D is undetermined. CDR1 is DFQATT, CDR2 SNEGSKA, per germline (reference sequence). The CDR3 spans 16 residues. The V end was cut by 0 bases, the J end by 1 base, with 12 bases between. For the CDR3, the DNA is TGCAGTGCTAGAGATTTGGCACTCCTGAACACCGGGGAGCTGTTTTTT. Encoded protein: CSARDLALLNTGELFF.

This clonotype was observed a few times. The rearrangement joins TRBV27 to TRBJ1-1, with D perhaps matching TRBD1 (6 bases). CDR1 is MNHEY and CDR2 is SMNVEV in the germline V gene (reference sequence). V lost 5 bases to trimming and J lost 6 bases, with 16 bases between them. The CDR3 loop spans 14 amino acids. The CDR3 DNA is TGTGCCAGCAGTATTAGTACAGGGCTTGCTGAAGCTTTCTTT. Translation gives CASSISTGLAEAFF.

At least ten counts were recorded for this clonotype. This chain links TRBV6-1 with TRBJ1-1, with TRBD1 as a possible D gene (6 bases). The CDR3 is made up of 16 amino acids. V lost 6 bases and J lost 1, with 18 bases in between. Germline V gene sequence: CDR1 MNHNS, CDR2 SASEGT. The CDR3 sequence is CASSPGFQGWNTEAFF. In nucleotides, the CDR3 is TGTGCCAGCAGCCCAGGTTTTCAGGGGTGGAACACTGAAGCTTTCTTT.

This clonotype was detected a few times. This chain connects TRBV7-9 to TRBJ2-7; D gene ambiguous. The V end lost 1 base, the J end lost 2 bases, and 9 bases lay between the germline ends. The germline gives CDR1 SEHNR, CDR2 FQNEAQ (reference sequence). This CDR3 has 14 amino acids. For the CDR3, the DNA is TGTGCCAGCAGCTTAGATCCAGGCCCCTACGAGCAGTACGTC. Its protein product is CASSLDPGPYEQYV.

This clonotype was found many times. V is TRBV25-1 and J is TRBJ2-2; perhaps D is TRBD1 or TRBD2 (5 bases each). The germline V and J ends were trimmed by 1 base and 4 bases, with 19 bases remaining between them. Germline-derived CDR1 and CDR2 are MGHDK and SYGVNS. This CDR3 spans 18 amino acids. CDR3 region: CASSELSGREFGTGELFF. CDR3 coding DNA: TGTGCCAGCAGTGAATTGTCCGGCAGGGAGTTCGGCACCGGGGAGCTGTTTTTT. The whole variable domain, remainder taken from reference TRBV25-1 and TRBJ2-2, is EADIYQTPRYLVIGTGKKITLECSQTMGHDKMYWYQQDPGMELHLIHYSYGVNSTEKGDLSSESTVSRIRTEHFPLTLESARPSHTSQYLCASSELSGREFGTGELFFGEGSRLTVL.

This chain joins TRBV28 and TRBJ2-1; 14 bases are shared with TRBD2. The CDR3 extends over 15 amino acids. Per the germline V gene, CDR1 is MDHEN and CDR2 is SYDVKM. The V segment lost 4 bases and the J segment 8 bases; nucleotides outside the gene matches: 4. CDR3 DNA: TGTGCCAGCAGTTCCTGGACTAGCGGGGGGTATGAGCAGTTCTTC. Its protein product is CASSSWTSGGYEQFF.

The chain links TRBV12-3 or TRBV12-4 to TRBJ1-5; D gene uncertain. V lost 6 bases and J lost 7, with 10 bases in between. This CDR3 region has 12 residues. The CDR3 sequence: CASSRDRQPQHF. The DNA of the CDR3 is TGTGCCAGCAGCCGGGATCGACAGCCCCAGCATTTT.

This clonotype was detected only a few times. The chain has TRBV10-2 and TRBJ2-7, with a tentative D call TRBD1 (6 bases). This CDR3 is 13 amino acids long. V lost 1 base to trimming and J lost 7 bases, with 11 bases between them. Per germline, CDR1 WSHSY and CDR2 SAAADI. The CDR3, as DNA: TGCGCCAGCAGTGAGTATACAGGGCGGGAGCAGTACGTC. Residues: CASSEYTGREQYV.

Only a few counts were recorded for this clonotype. This sequence joins TRBV7-2 and TRBJ2-1; D perhaps matches TRBD2 (6 bases). Germline CDR1 SGHTA, CDR2 FQGNSA. Deletions cut 6 bases from V and 1 base from J, with 16 bases between. This CDR3 has 16 residues. CDR3 amino acids: CASSHYRDLSYNEQFF. CDR3 bases: TGTGCCAGCAGTCATTACCGGGACTTATCCTACAATGAGCAGTTCTTC.

This clonotype showed up many times. Here the CDR3 reads CASSLGQATNEQFF. The CDR3, as DNA: TGTGCCAGCAGTTTAGGACAGGCTACAAATGAGCAGTTCTTC. The chain uses TRBV12-3 or TRBV12-4 and TRBJ2-1; tentatively, D is TRBD1 (6 bases). The CDR3 length is 14 residues. V was shortened by 1 base and J by 7 bases, with 11 bases between the two germline ends.

The J gene is TRBJ2-4, the V gene TRBV18; no reliable D call. The CDR3 covers 15 residues. The V gene lost 0 bases and the J gene lost 6 bases, with 12 bases spanning the gap. Per germline, CDR1 KGHSH and CDR2 LQKENI. In nucleotides, the CDR3 is TGTGCCAGCTCACCACCAACTCCGTCGTTAAACATTCAGTACTTC. Translating it yields CASSPPTPSLNIQYF.

The sample holds a few counts of this clonotype. The gene calls are TRBV6-1 and TRBJ2-7; a possible D gene is TRBD1 (6 bases). Germline CDR1 reads MNHNS; CDR2 reads SASEGT. With 6 bases removed from V and 4 bases from J, the gap between germline ends came to 19 bases. This CDR3 region has 15 residues. The CDR3 bases are TGTGCCAGCAGAACCCAGGGGCAGGGGCTATACGAGCAGTACGTC. Protein sequence: CASRTQGQGLYEQYV.

This clonotype was seen only a few times. The CDR3 reads CASSPPLGPSSYNEQFF. The CDR3 DNA reads TGTGCCAGCAGCCCACCGTTAGGTCCGAGCTCCTACAATGAGCAGTTCTTC. The rearrangement links TRBV7-9 to TRBJ2-1, with D unresolved. Trimming cost V 5 bases and J 0 bases, with 17 bases left between them. The germline gives CDR1 SEHNR, CDR2 FQNEAQ (reference sequence). The CDR3 spans 17 residues.

This clonotype was seen ten or more times. As DNA, the CDR3 is TGCAGCGTTGCCGGGACAGGGTTCAATCAGCCCCAGCATTTT. This translates into CSVAGTGFNQPQHF. The chain has TRBV29-1 and TRBJ1-5; TRBD1 aligns across 9 bases. The V gene end was trimmed by 4 bases and the J gene end by 3 bases; junction bases not matched to a gene: 4. The CDR3 has 14 amino acids. CDR1 and CDR2 (germline): SQVTM, ANQGSEA.

This clonotype was recorded at least ten times. V gene TRBV5-1 combines with J gene TRBJ2-3, with D perhaps given as TRBD1 or TRBD2 (5 bases each). The CDR3 is made up of 12 amino acids. V gave up 4 bases and J gave up 8 bases, with 11 bases separating them. Germline V CDR1 and CDR2: SGHRS, YFSETQ. The CDR3 region is CASSPLGPTQYF. Here the CDR3 DNA reads TGCGCCAGCAGCCCTTTGGGACCTACGCAGTATTTT.

This clonotype was counted a few times. The V call is TRBV2, the J call TRBJ1-1; no clear D gene. Germline V gene data show CDR1 as SNHLY and CDR2 as FYNNEI. The CDR3 is 15 amino acids. The V end was cut by 2 bases, the J end by 1 base, with 11 bases between. The CDR3 sequence: CASSEPPSGNTEAFF. The CDR3 DNA reads TGTGCCAGCAGTGAACCCCCTTCGGGGAACACTGAAGCTTTCTTT.

As DNA, the CDR3 is TGTGCCAGCAGCTTAGTGGGGAGCGGGAGGTCTGAGCAGTTCTTC. Its protein is CASSLVGSGRSEQFF. This chain connects TRBV11-2 to TRBJ2-1; 9 nucleotides match TRBD2. Trimming at V came to 1 base and at J to 9 bases, leaving 7 bases not matched to a gene. Germline assignment: CDR1 SGHAT and CDR2 FQNNGV. The CDR3 length is 15 residues.

This clonotype has more than one count but fewer than ten. J is TRBJ2-5 and V is TRBV27, with D possibly TRBD1 on 6 matching bases. V shed 6 bases and J shed 3 bases, with 11 bases lying between them. The CDR3 loop spans 13 amino acids. Germline lookup yields CDR1 MNHEY and CDR2 SMNVEV (reference sequence). CDR3 loop: CASSRDNEETQYF. DNA for the CDR3: TGTGCCAGCAGCCGGGACAATGAAGAGACCCAGTACTTC.

This clonotype has ten or more counts. This chain joins TRBV14 and TRBJ2-1; D is unresolved. The CDR3 totals 18 residues. In germline, CDR1 is SGHDN, CDR2 FVKESK. V gave up 5 bases and J gave up 1 base, with 21 bases separating them. This chain's CDR3 is CASSSHRGSGASYNEQFF. Written as DNA, the CDR3 is TGTGCCAGCAGCTCTCACCGAGGCTCGGGCGCTTCCTACAATGAGCAGTTCTTC.

This chain joins TRBV27 and TRBJ2-3; tentatively, D is TRBD2 (6 bases). The germline V and J ends were trimmed by 8 bases and 0 bases, with 15 bases remaining between them. This CDR3 contains 15 residues. Germline V gene sequence: CDR1 MNHEY, CDR2 SMNVEV (reference sequence). The CDR3 spells CASQEGLLSTDTQYF. DNA for the CDR3: TGTGCCAGCCAAGAGGGACTCCTAAGCACAGATACGCAGTATTTT.

The chain joins TRBV6-1 to TRBJ2-5; 9 bases agree with TRBD2. The CDR3 extends over 15 amino acids. The J segment lost 4 bases and the V segment lost 2 bases, leaving 5 bases of the junction unmatched. Germline CDR1 is MNHNS and CDR2 is SASEGT. CDR3 sequence (DNA): TGTGCCAGCAGTGAAATGACTAGCGGACGAGAGACCCAGTACTTC. Translating gives CASSEMTSGRETQYF.

The chain couples TRBV10-3 to TRBJ2-7; TRBD2 agrees at 7 bases. J gave up 2 bases and V 8 bases, and 6 bases lay outside the gene matches. The CDR3 has 13 residues. Germline CDR1 is ENHRY and CDR2 is SYGVKD. The CDR3 reads CAILEAGTYEQYF. In DNA form, the CDR3 reads TGTGCCATCTTGGAAGCGGGGACCTACGAGCAGTACTTC.

This clonotype was detected only a few times. The chain uses TRBV20-1 and TRBJ2-1; D gene unclear. The germline V gene encodes CDR1 DFQATT and CDR2 SNEGSKA (reference sequence). This CDR3 comprises 14 residues. V dropped 3 bases and J dropped 0 bases, with 9 bases sitting between them. This CDR3 is CSARDPGSYNEQFF. CDR3 DNA: TGCAGTGCTAGGGACCCTGGCTCCTACAATGAGCAGTTCTTC.

The chain recombines TRBV10-3 with TRBJ2-5; TRBD2 matches 7 bases. Germline values: CDR1 ENHRY, CDR2 SYGVKD. The CDR3 loop spans 14 amino acids. V was clipped by 8 bases and J by 1 base; unmatched bases: 7. In nucleotides, the CDR3 is TGTGCCATCCGGCCCCGGGGGGTCCAAGAGACCCAGTACTTC. This gives the protein CAIRPRGVQETQYF.

The CDR3 region is CATSGLGPYNEQFF. DNA for the CDR3: TGTGCCACCAGCGGACTAGGACCCTACAATGAGCAGTTCTTC. This sequence joins TRBV24-1 and TRBJ2-1; TRBD2 matches 7 bases. From germline, CDR1 is KGHDR and CDR2 SFDVKD. The CDR3 extends over 14 amino acids. Trimming took 7 bases from V and 2 from J; bases not matched to a gene: 4.

This clonotype showed up just a few times. This chain connects TRBV10-3 to TRBJ2-2, with D perhaps given as TRBD1 or TRBD2 (5 bases each). This CDR3 is built from 14 residues. V was shortened by 4 bases and J by 2 bases, with 8 bases between the two germline ends. CDR1 and CDR2 (germline): ENHRY, SYGVKD. CDR3 protein: CAISGDHNTGELFF. CDR3 nucleotide sequence: TGTGCCATCAGTGGGGACCATAACACCGGGGAGCTGTTTTTT.

This clonotype was observed a handful of times. The rearrangement joins TRBV10-1 to TRBJ2-1; D gene ambiguous. Germline CDR1 WNHNN, CDR2 SYGVQD (reference sequence). V was pared by 6 bases and J by 3 bases, with 15 bases between. The length of the CDR3 is 15 residues. The CDR3 bases are TGCGCCAGCAGCGCAAGGGAATGGGTCTACAATGAGCAGTTCTTC. It specifies CASSAREWVYNEQFF.

This clonotype was recorded at least ten times. CDR3 sequence reads: CASSSIKGKNIQYF. In nucleotides, the CDR3 is TGTGCCAGCAGTTCCATCAAAGGCAAAAACATTCAGTACTTC. The chain carries TRBV28 and TRBJ2-4; D gene ambiguous. CDR1 MDHEN and CDR2 SYDVKM come from the germline V gene. The CDR3 totals 14 residues. The germline V and J ends were trimmed by 4 bases and 3 bases, with 10 bases remaining between them.

This rearrangement joins TRBV5-6 to TRBJ2-5; 10 positions match TRBD1. Germline assignment: CDR1 SGHDT and CDR2 YYEEEE. Trimming at V came to 5 bases and at J to 5 bases, leaving 21 bases not matched to a gene. The CDR3 has 19 residues. The DNA of the CDR3 is TGTGCCAGCAGAACCCGGGACAGGGGCTTCATTATCGGGAGGGAGACCCAGTACTTC. This translates into CASRTRDRGFIIGRETQYF.